The subject of this entry is one T cell receptor beta chain. It has no known antigen specificity. No base-level quality is on record; no much larger clone is a single base apart. Using the deep immunoSEQ assay, TCR CDR3 regions were amplified from genomic DNA by multiplex PCR. Extracted genomic DNA from each cell subset was spread evenly across all wells of several immunoSEQ 96-well plates, with each plate serving as a replicate. For sorted subsets, each replicate PCR was loaded with about 0.2 ug genomic DNA, equivalent to 32,000 or so T cell genomes. Purified libraries were measured with a Qubit 3.0 fluorometer, size-checked on a Bioanalyzer 2100, and measured again with the KAPA Library Quantification kit. Every immunoSEQ 96-well plate was sequenced on a dedicated single-read 150-cycle Illumina NextSeq 550 flow cell. From the authors' description of their analysis: Because only junctional sequences without quality scores were contained in the immunoSEQ output, filtering matching that applied to full-length reads could not be performed. To assign V/J genes and CDR3, sequences were annotated against IMGT germline references using PyIR, a Python wrapper for IgBLAST v1.9. Any read was removed if the V/J assignment was weak (E-value above 1e-6), the CDR3 was missing, or the read contained stop codons, out-of-frame junctions, or ambiguous translated residues. A V3J clonotype was defined by an identical inferred V gene, J gene, and CDR3 amino acid sequence. To compute the percentage overlap between repertoires, the number of shared unique clonotypes was divided by the size of the smaller repertoire. Richness of each repertoire was evaluated using RTK rarefaction, the Chao1 estimator, and Recon v2.1 estimates of unobserved clonotypes. Generation probabilities were computed with OLGA for all TCRbeta clonotypes obtained by the gDNA method from several donors. Drawn from immuneACCESS, this table holds only the in-frame rearrangements with V and J called that TCRdb kept. Clones are partly lost; checked studies trace under half to an unresolved V gene and leave the rest unexplained. From that table come the V and J calls and clone size; the DNA was used to work out D and trimming. For this sample the table gives approximately 2.5 million clones, of which more than 90% were detected only once. Around 0.14% of the sample comes from the top ten.

This sample stems from a study of shared clonotypes between healthy human individuals (TCRdb year 2020). About the study as a whole: A couple of women and three men aged 18 to 49 years were included in the cohort. Each donor's leukapheresis produced roughly between about 0.9 and 9.5 billion PBMCs. Per donor, three plates each were used for CD4 naive and CD4 memory, two for CD8 naive, and one for CD8 memory. Different laboratories and diverse techniques were used to prepare libraries and sequence TCR repertoires, to increase sequencing depth and limit assay-specific biases. To estimate repertoire size and how much clonotypes are shared between individuals, the study performed deep sequencing of blood TCR repertoires from roughly five healthy adults. What the research found in general, with its limitations: Even with the large sequencing depth, rarefaction of the sorted-subset datasets indicated that sequencing was incomplete. Larger estimated clonotype richness was generally found for naive subsets than for memory subsets. Based on pairwise subsampling, the degree of clonotype sharing among donors was expected to be affected by sequencing depth. Because the study included only a small number of donors, the genetic and exposure-history diversity represented was limited. Sampling was restricted to blood, and TCR repertoires in tissue are likely to differ from TCR repertoires in blood. When several donors were compared, the shared fraction of clonotypes was about 5.5% for naive CD4, over 3% for naive CD8, roughly 2.5% for memory CD4, and roughly 0.43% for memory CD8. Compared with non-shared clonotypes, the clonotypes found in all four sorted-subset donors had higher generation probabilities.

Healthy HIV-negative adults with no recently reported acute infections or vaccinations were included as donors. Every donor was a Caucasian adult residing in Nashville, Tennessee, USA. Magnetic negative selection was used to enrich CD4+ T cells, after which naive cells were positively selected on CD45RA and the negative fraction became the memory subset. Blood was obtained by leukapheresis, after which PBMCs were separated by Ficoll-Histopaque density gradient centrifugation and cryopreserved in liquid nitrogen vapor phase. Analytical flow cytometry was used to check the purity and quantity of every magnetically sorted T cell population. Genomic DNA was isolated from every sorted fraction and measured by UV absorbance on a Nanodrop 2000c. As encoded in the germline V gene, CDR1 is SGHRS while CDR2 is YFSETQ. The CDR3 spans 17 residues, from the cysteine through the phenylalanine. Left in the record is the CDR3 DNA by itself, 51 bases read in frame from the first base. V is cut back by 4 bases and J by 3 bases, with 10 bases in the junction unmatched.

This clonotype originated in a man between 18 and 29 years old in good health. The sequenced sample consisted of naive CD4+ T cells sorted from blood. What the cell subset or site label conveys for this sample: CD45RA+ positively selected. The chain was built from TRBV5-1 and TRBJ2-1; 10 bases in the junction line up with TRBD2. The CDR3 region has the sequence CASSSELLAGNYNEQFF. The DNA reads TGCGCCAGCAGCAGCGAACTACTAGCGGGAAACTACAATGAGCAGTTCTTC.